Following are 23 T cell receptor beta chains from one sample sequenced in a study of shared clonotypes between healthy human individuals. Measured with immunoSEQ multiplex PCR; TCRdb has only the in-frame clones, and not every one. The table lists over 950,000 clones, roughly 80% of them singletons. The sequenced material came from memory CD4+ T cells from PBMCs. As to subset: CD45RA-negative fraction. These receptor sequences come from a man aged 18-30 years in good health. Some clones in this sample may be carry-over from other donors' samples.

CDR3 coding DNA: TGTGCCAGCAGTTATGACGGGAGCAGGCCTGAAGCTTTCTTT. This encodes CASSYDGSRPEAFF. V and J are TRBV6-5 and TRBJ1-1; D call uncertain. This CDR3 comprises 14 residues. V lost 3 bases and J 6 bases, leaving 14 bases between the germline ends. Per the germline V gene, CDR1 is MNHEY and CDR2 is SVGAGI.

V usage is TRBV6-5 and J usage is TRBJ2-5; D is unclear. CDR1 and CDR2 from the germline V gene are MNHEY and SVGAGI. The V end lost 2 bases, the J end lost 0 bases, and 13 bases lay between the germline ends. The CDR3 is 16 residues long. The CDR3 protein is CASSYPRSPDQETQYF. The CDR3 DNA follows: TGTGCCAGCAGTTACCCGCGGTCTCCGGACCAAGAGACCCAGTACTTC.

The chain carries TRBV30 and TRBJ1-1; D remains unclear. The CDR3 length is 11 residues. Looked up from germline, CDR1 is GTSNPN and CDR2 is SVGIG (reference sequence). Deletions cut 3 bases from V and 7 bases from J, with 9 bases between. The CDR3 DNA follows: TGTGCCTGGAGGGGCCGGAGTGAAGCTTTCTTT. Encoded protein: CAWRGRSEAFF.

V gene TRBV28 combines with J gene TRBJ1-1, with TRBD1 identical over 9 bases. This CDR3 region has 18 residues. In germline, CDR1 is MDHEN, CDR2 SYDVKM. The ends lost 5 bases at V and 8 bases at J; junction bases unmatched: 21. CDR3 sequence (DNA): TGTGCCAGCAGTGGTCTTCCCGGGGACAGGGTGTTGTGGGGCGAAGCTTTCTTT. Translating it yields CASSGLPGDRVLWGEAFF. The entire variable domain, with the rest obtained from reference TRBV28 and TRBJ1-1, is as follows: DVKVTQSSRYLVKRTGEKVFLECVQDMDHENMFWYRQDPGLGLRLIYFSYDVKMKEKGDIPEGYSVSREKKERFSLILESASTNQTSMYLCASSGLPGDRVLWGEAFFGQGTRLTVV.

This rearrangement joins TRBV28 to TRBJ1-5; D ambiguous. This CDR3 has 12 residues. Looked up from germline, CDR1 is MDHEN and CDR2 is SYDVKM. Trimming took 7 bases from V and 4 from J, leaving 8 bases between them. CDR3 nucleotide sequence: TGTGCCAGCAATGACGGGAATCAGCCCCAGCATTTT. Its protein product is CASNDGNQPQHF.

V gene TRBV7-2 combines with J gene TRBJ1-6; 8 bases agree with TRBD1. The CDR3 is 14 residues long. Trimming removed 3 bases from V and 14 bases from J; junction bases left unmatched: 9. Germline CDR1 is SGHTA and CDR2 is FQGNSA. This CDR3 is CASSFGTGLRALHF. The DNA of the CDR3 is TGTGCCAGCAGCTTCGGGACAGGTCTTAGGGCCCTCCACTTT.

J is TRBJ1-3 and V is TRBV25-1; the D is unclear. This CDR3 has 14 residues. CDR1 is MGHDK, CDR2 SYGVNS, per germline. Trimming removed 4 bases from V and 0 bases from J, with 7 bases in between. The CDR3 is CASSVDHSGNTIYF. The CDR3 DNA reads as TGTGCCAGCAGTGTGGACCACTCTGGAAACACCATATATTTT.

This clone has more than one count but fewer than ten. The V gene is TRBV4-2, the J gene TRBJ1-1; the D gene is possibly TRBD1 (5 bases). With 0 bases removed from V and 1 base from J, the gap between germline ends came to 15 bases. The CDR3 is made up of 17 amino acids. Germline V gene sequence: CDR1 LGHNA, CDR2 YNFKEQ. The CDR3 bases are TGTGCCAGCAGCCAAGATCTAAGGTCGGGGGGGAACACTGAAGCTTTCTTT. Encoded protein: CASSQDLRSGGNTEAFF.

The CDR3 nucleotides are TGTGCCAGCAGCTTAGATGGGACTAGCGGGGCCTACGAGCAGTACTTC. Protein product: CASSLDGTSGAYEQYF. The chain joins TRBV11-3 to TRBJ2-7, with 13 bases that match TRBD2. CDR3 length: 16 amino acids. The germline V gene encodes CDR1 SGHNT and CDR2 YENEEA. V dropped 0 bases and J dropped 2; count of bases not matched to a gene: 1. Using reference TRBV11-3 and TRBJ2-7 for the parts outside the CDR3, the full variable domain is EAGVVQSPRYKIIEKKQPVAFWCNPISGHNTLYWYLQNLGQGPELLIRYENEEAVDDSQLPKDRFSAERLKGVDSTLKIQPAELGDSAVYLCASSLDGTSGAYEQYFGPGTRLTVT.

This sequence joins TRBV25-1 and TRBJ2-7; possibly TRBD2 for D (6 bases). Trimming left V 4 bases short and J 5 bases short, with 15 bases between. CDR1 is MGHDK, CDR2 SYGVNS, per germline. The CDR3 runs 14 residues. Written as DNA, the CDR3 is TGTGCCAGCAGTGGGAACTCGAAGCGGGACGAGCAGTACTTC. As protein: CASSGNSKRDEQYF.

Worth noting for this clone: The sample holds other DNA sequences that translate to the same CDR3. The chain combines TRBV7-2 with TRBJ2-3, with D possibly TRBD2 on 5 matching bases. Germline CDR1 reads SGHTA; CDR2 reads FQGNSA. V shed 0 bases and J shed 4 bases, with 5 bases lying between them. The CDR3 consists of 13 residues. The CDR3 loop reads CASSLAGADTQYF. The CDR3, as DNA: TGTGCCAGCAGCTTAGCGGGAGCAGATACGCAGTATTTT.

The chain recombines TRBV7-8 with TRBJ2-7; unclear D gene. The CDR3 contains 15 residues. Deletions cut 0 bases from V and 3 bases from J, with 12 bases between. The germline gives CDR1 SGHVS, CDR2 FQNEAQ. The CDR3 here is CASSLAPRKGYEQYF. The CDR3 DNA reads as TGTGCCAGCAGCTTAGCGCCGAGGAAAGGCTACGAGCAGTACTTC.

The V and J genes are TRBV27 and TRBJ2-7; D call uncertain. The V end lost 1 base, the J end lost 6 bases, and 13 bases lay between the germline ends. In germline, CDR1 is MNHEY, CDR2 SMNVEV (reference sequence). The CDR3 loop spans 14 amino acids. CDR3 amino acids: CASSLWSLSREQYF. The CDR3 DNA is TGTGCCAGCAGTTTATGGTCGCTCTCCCGCGAGCAGTACTTC.

The rearrangement uses TRBV6-1 and TRBJ1-2; 7 bases align to TRBD1. Germline trimming cut 8 bases from V and 0 bases from J; bases unmatched to any gene: 3. Germline CDR1 is MNHNS and CDR2 is SASEGT. The CDR3 is 13 amino acids. The CDR3 coding sequence is TGTGCCAGCCCGGGACAGTCTAACTATGGCTACACCTTC. It codes for CASPGQSNYGYTF.

This chain connects TRBV5-1 to TRBJ2-5, with TRBD1 matching over 7 bases. The CDR3 totals 15 residues. Germline CDR1 SGHRS, CDR2 YFSETQ. V shed 3 bases, J shed 1 base, and the junction held 6 bases outside the gene matches. CDR3 loop: CASSSQGDPQETQYF. CDR3 coding DNA: TGCGCCAGCAGCTCCCAGGGGGACCCCCAAGAGACCCAGTACTTC.

The rearrangement uses TRBV7-9 and TRBJ2-7; 7 positions match TRBD2. The CDR3 covers 18 residues. Germline V gene sequence: CDR1 SEHNR, CDR2 FQNEAQ (reference sequence). J gave up 0 bases and V 5 bases, and 16 bases lay outside the gene matches. The CDR3 spells CASSPHPTSDDYSYEQYF. CDR3 DNA: TGTGCCAGCAGCCCACATCCAACTAGCGACGATTACTCCTACGAGCAGTACTTC.

To note about this clone: This may come from a read error, since a much larger clone is one base off. This CDR3 reads CASSTGRLGPEKLFF. In nucleotides, the CDR3 is TGTGCCAGCAGCACGGGACGACTGGGGCCAGAAAAACTGTTTTTT. The chain employs TRBV5-8 and TRBJ1-4; weak D call: TRBD1 (5 bases). Germline CDR1 is SGHTS and CDR2 is YDEGEE. Trimming took 4 bases from V and 8 from J, leaving 18 bases between them. The CDR3 consists of 15 residues.

Notes on this clone: The sample carries other DNA sequences with the same CDR3. V is TRBV28 and J is TRBJ1-4; D is possibly TRBD1 (5 bases). The CDR3 is made up of 14 amino acids. Germline values: CDR1 MDHEN, CDR2 SYDVKM. The V end lost 5 bases, the J end lost 0 bases, and 7 bases lay between the germline ends. In DNA, the CDR3 is TGTGCCAGCAGTCGGGGGGCAACTAATGAAAAACTGTTTTTT. This gives the protein CASSRGATNEKLFF. Drawing the rest from reference TRBV28 and TRBJ1-4, the complete variable domain is DVKVTQSSRYLVKRTGEKVFLECVQDMDHENMFWYRQDPGLGLRLIYFSYDVKMKEKGDIPEGYSVSREKKERFSLILESASTNQTSMYLCASSRGATNEKLFFGSGTQLSVL.

The rearrangement joins TRBV28 to TRBJ1-5, with TRBD1 matching over 7 bases. In germline, CDR1 is MDHEN, CDR2 SYDVKM. The CDR3 is made up of 16 amino acids. V shed 5 bases and J 7 bases; nucleotides not matched to a gene: 14. CDR3 coding DNA: TGTGCCAGCAGTCACCAATCAGGGGGTGGTTCCCAGCCCCAGCATTTT. Translation gives CASSHQSGGGSQPQHF.

There are a few counts of this clone. The chain links TRBV2 to TRBJ1-1; D is uncertain. Germline V gene data show CDR1 as SNHLY and CDR2 as FYNNEI. The CDR3 runs 15 residues. Trimming shortened V by 1 base and J by 1 base, and 10 bases separated the two germline ends. The CDR3 is CASSEGGPANTEAFF. CDR3 nucleotide sequence: TGTGCCAGCAGTGAAGGAGGGCCAGCGAACACTGAAGCTTTCTTT.

The chain joins TRBV6-4 to TRBJ1-1, with D possibly being TRBD1 (5 bases). Germline V CDR1 and CDR2: MRHNA, SNTAGT. The CDR3 length is 16 residues. V gave up 3 bases and J gave up 6 bases, with 20 bases separating them. CDR3 nucleotide sequence: TGTGCCAGCAGTGAAATTATCAGGGACGCTTGGGCTGAAGCTTTCTTT. Residues: CASSEIIRDAWAEAFF.

This clone was counted between two and nine times. V and J are TRBV25-1 and TRBJ2-7; 8 bases align to TRBD2. The CDR3 runs to 13 residues. Germline loops: CDR1 MGHDK, CDR2 SYGVNS. The J segment lost 9 bases and the V segment lost 6 bases, leaving 10 bases of the junction unmatched. The CDR3 loop is CASSLVRGAVQYF. CDR3 sequence (DNA): TGTGCCAGCAGCTTAGTGCGGGGGGCGGTGCAGTACTTC.

The chain carries TRBV2 and TRBJ2-3; TRBD1 matches at 7 bases. The CDR3 consists of 15 residues. The germline CDR1 and CDR2 sequences are SNHLY and FYNNEI. The junction had 6 bases not matched to a gene; V was cut back by 4 bases and J by 2 bases. In DNA form, the CDR3 reads TGTGCCAGCAGTGCGGACAGGACGTTCACAGATACGCAGTATTTT. Encoded protein: CASSADRTFTDTQYF.